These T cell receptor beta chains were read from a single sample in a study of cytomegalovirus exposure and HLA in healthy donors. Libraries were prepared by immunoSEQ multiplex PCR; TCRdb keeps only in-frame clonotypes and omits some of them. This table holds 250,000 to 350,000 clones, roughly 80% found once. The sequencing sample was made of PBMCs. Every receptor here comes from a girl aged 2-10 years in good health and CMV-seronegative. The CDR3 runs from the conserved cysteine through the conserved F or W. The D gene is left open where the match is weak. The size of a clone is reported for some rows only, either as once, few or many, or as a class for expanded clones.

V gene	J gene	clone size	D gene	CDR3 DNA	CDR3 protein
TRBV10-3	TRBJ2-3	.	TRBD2	TGTGCCATCAGTGGCCATCTAGCGGGGGGGTACACAGATACGCAGTATTTT	CAISGHLAGGYTDTQYF
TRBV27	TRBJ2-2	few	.	TGTGCCAGCAGTTTCAAAAGGGGAGGCGGGGAGCTGTTTTTT	CASSFKRGGGELFF
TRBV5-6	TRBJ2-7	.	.	TGTGCCAGCAGCTTGGGGCGGACCTACGAGCAGTACTTC	CASSLGRTYEQYF
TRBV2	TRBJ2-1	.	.	TGTGCCAGCAGCGAGGGTAGAAATGAGCAGTTCTTC	CASSEGRNEQFF
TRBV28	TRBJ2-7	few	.	TGTGCCAGCAGTCCACCGACAGGTTGGGGCGAGCAGTACTTC	CASSPPTGWGEQYF
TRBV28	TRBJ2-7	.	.	TGTGCCAGCAGTTTGCGCTCCTACGAGCAGTACTTC	CASSLRSYEQYF
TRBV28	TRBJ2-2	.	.	TGTGCCAGCAGTTTGGTTGCACATGTCGAGGCCGGGGAGCTGTTTTTT	CASSLVAHVEAGELFF
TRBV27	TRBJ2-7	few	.	TGTGCCAGCAGTCTCCGGACTGGGGTAACGTACGAGCAGTACTTC	CASSLRTGVTYEQYF
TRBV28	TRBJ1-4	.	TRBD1	TGTGCCAGCAACCGTGACAGGGCCAATAATGAAAAACTGTTTTTT	CASNRDRANNEKLFF
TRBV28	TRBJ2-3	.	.	TGTGCCAGCAGTGGGGCGGGCACAGATACGCAGTATTTT	CASSGAGTDTQYF
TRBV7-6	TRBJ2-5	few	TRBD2	TGTGCCAGCAGCGGACTAGCGGAGGGGGGGACCCAGTACTTC	CASSGLAEGGTQYF
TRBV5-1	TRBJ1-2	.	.	TGCGCCAGCAGCTTGGGGACAGACAACTATGGCTACACCTTC	CASSLGTDNYGYTF
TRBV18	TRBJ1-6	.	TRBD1	TGTGCCAGCTCACAGACAGGGGACGGGAATTCACCCCTCCACTTT	CASSQTGDGNSPLHF
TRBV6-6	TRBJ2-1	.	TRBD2	TGTGCCAGCACCCCCGGACTAGCGGGAGTCGGTGAGCAGTTCTTC	CASTPGLAGVGEQFF
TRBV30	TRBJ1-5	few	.	TGTGCCTGGAGCAGGGGCGATCAGCCCCAGCATTTT	CAWSRGDQPQHF
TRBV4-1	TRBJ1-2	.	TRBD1	TGCGCCAGCAGACCTACGTCGGGACAGGGGAGCTATGGCTACACCTTC	CASRPTSGQGSYGYTF
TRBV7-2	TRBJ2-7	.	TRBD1	TGTGCCAGCAGCTTAGAACCGACAGGGGGCTACGAGCAGTACTTC	CASSLEPTGGYEQYF
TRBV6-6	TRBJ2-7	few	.	TGTGCCAGCACTTTACGACCCTCGGGGGCCTACGAGCAGTACTTC	CASTLRPSGAYEQYF
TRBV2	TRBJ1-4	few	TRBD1	TGTGCCAGCAGTGGGGGGACAGGGCAAGAAAAACTGTTTTTT	CASSGGTGQEKLFF
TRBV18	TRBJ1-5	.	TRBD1	TGTGCCAGCTCACCCGGGACAGGGGATAGTCAGCCCCAGCATTTT	CASSPGTGDSQPQHF
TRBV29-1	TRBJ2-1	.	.	TGCAGCGACGGGAATGAGCAGTTCTTC	CSDGNEQFF
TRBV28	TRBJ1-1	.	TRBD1	TGTGCCAGCAGCTGGGACAGGGTTGGTGAAGCTTTCTTT	CASSWDRVGEAFF
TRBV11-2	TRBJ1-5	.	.	TGTGCCAGCAGCCCCGGGGGGGAGTGGCCCCAGCATTTT	CASSPGGEWPQHF
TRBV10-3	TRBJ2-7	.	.	TGTGCCACTGTCGGAGACAGTCACGAGCAGTACTTC	CATVGDSHEQYF
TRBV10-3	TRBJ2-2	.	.	TGTGCCATCAGTGAGTTGGGACAAAACACCGGGGAGCTGTTTTTT	CAISELGQNTGELFF
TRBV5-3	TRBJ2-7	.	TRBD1	TGTGCCAGAAGTCACGCCCCCGACAGGGCATCCTACGAGCAGTACTTC	CARSHAPDRASYEQYF
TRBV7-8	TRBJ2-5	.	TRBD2	TGTGCCAGCAGCTTAGGAGGGCGGGAGGGCAGGGAGACCCAGTACTTC	CASSLGGREGRETQYF
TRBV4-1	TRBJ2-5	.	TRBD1	TGCGCCAGCAGCCAACTACGTGGACAGGGATCGTTGGAGACCCAGTACTTC	CASSQLRGQGSLETQYF
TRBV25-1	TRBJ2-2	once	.	TGTGCCAGCAGTGATACCAGGGTGAACACCGGGGAGCTGTTTTTT	CASSDTRVNTGELFF
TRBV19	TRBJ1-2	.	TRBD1	TGTGCCAGTGGCGGCCGGGGGACAGTTAACGATGGCTACACCTTC	CASGGRGTVNDGYTF
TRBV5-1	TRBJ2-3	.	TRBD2	TGCGCCAGCAGCTCGGGGGGTAGGCTAGCGAGAACAGATACGCAGTATTTT	CASSSGGRLARTDTQYF
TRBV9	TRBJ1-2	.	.	TGTGCCAGCAGCGTAACTCAGGGTTCGGGTTCGGGCTACACCTTC	CASSVTQGSGSGYTF
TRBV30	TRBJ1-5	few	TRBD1	TGTGCCTGGAGTGTACAAACAGGGGTGCATCAGCCCCAGCATTTT	CAWSVQTGVHQPQHF
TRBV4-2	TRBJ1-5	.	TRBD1	TGTGCCAGCAGCCCCGGGACAGGGTTGCGGGAGGACAATCAGCCCCAGCATTTT	CASSPGTGLREDNQPQHF
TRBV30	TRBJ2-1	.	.	TGTGCCTGGAGTGTAGGAGGGGATGAGCAGTTCTTC	CAWSVGGDEQFF
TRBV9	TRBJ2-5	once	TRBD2	TGTGCCAGCAGCCCAGTGGTGGCGGGGGGGCCCCCTCAAGAGACCCAGTACTTC	CASSPVVAGGPPQETQYF
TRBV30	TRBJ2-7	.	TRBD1	TGTGCCTGGAGTCGACCGGGACAGGGATTCCCCTACGAGCAGTACTTC	CAWSRPGQGFPYEQYF
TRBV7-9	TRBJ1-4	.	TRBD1	TGTGCCAGCAGACCGACAGGGAATGAAAAACTGTTTTTT	CASRPTGNEKLFF
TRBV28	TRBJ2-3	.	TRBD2	TGTGCCACCGGACAGATAGCGGGGGGAAACGGGATCACAGATACGCAGTATTTT	CATGQIAGGNGITDTQYF
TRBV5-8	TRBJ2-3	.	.	TGTGCCAGCACCCCATGGGGGCGATGGACAGATACGCAGTATTTT	CASTPWGRWTDTQYF
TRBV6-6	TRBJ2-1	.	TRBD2	TGTGCCAGCAGACATCTAGCGGGGGGGATCAATGAGCAGTTCTTC	CASRHLAGGINEQFF
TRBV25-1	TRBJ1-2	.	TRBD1	TGTGCCAGCACCCAGACAGGGGGGTATGGCTACACCTTC	CASTQTGGYGYTF